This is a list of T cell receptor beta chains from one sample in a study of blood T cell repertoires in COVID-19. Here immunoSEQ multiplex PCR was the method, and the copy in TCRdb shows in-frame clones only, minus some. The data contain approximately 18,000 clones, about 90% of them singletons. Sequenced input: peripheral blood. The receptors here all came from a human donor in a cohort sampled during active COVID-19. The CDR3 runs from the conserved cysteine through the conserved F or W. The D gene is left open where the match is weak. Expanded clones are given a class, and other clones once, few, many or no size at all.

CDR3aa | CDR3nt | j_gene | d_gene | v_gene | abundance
CAWSVQRAGNTIYF | TGTGCCTGGAGTGTCCAGCGTGCGGGAAACACCATATATTTT | TRBJ1-3 | . | TRBV30 | .
CASSRNKGQGNNEQFF | TGTGCCAGCAGCCGTAATAAGGGACAGGGGAACAATGAGCAGTTCTTC | TRBJ2-1 | TRBD1 | TRBV6-2/TRBV6-3 | .
CASSPPGQGDTGELFF | TGTGCCAGCAGCCCTCCGGGACAGGGGGACACCGGGGAGCTGTTTTTT | TRBJ2-2 | TRBD1 | TRBV11-2 | .
CASSPLPSLYGYTF | TGCGCCAGCAGCCCCCTTCCCTCCTTATATGGCTACACCTTC | TRBJ1-2 | . | TRBV5-1 | .
CASSFTRGRTNTIYF | TGTGCCAGCAGCTTTACGAGGGGGAGAACGAACACCATATATTTT | TRBJ1-3 | . | TRBV7-9 | .
CASSPHPTSGASNEQFF | TGTGCCAGCAGCCCCCATCCGACTAGCGGGGCCTCCAATGAGCAGTTCTTC | TRBJ2-1 | TRBD2 | TRBV9 | .
CASSLGGGGELFF | TGTGCCAGCAGTTTAGGGGGGGGCGGGGAGCTGTTTTTT | TRBJ2-2 | TRBD2 | TRBV28 | .
CASSPGLAGVETQYF | TGTGCCAGCAGCCCAGGACTAGCGGGAGTGGAGACCCAGTACTTC | TRBJ2-5 | TRBD2 | TRBV7-8 | .
CASSIGGTGRGMVF | TGTGCCAGTAGTATCGGAGGGACAGGGCGGGGAATGGTCTTC | TRBJ2-1 | TRBD1 | TRBV19 | .
CASSPNQALAGRNTGELFF | TGTGCCAGCAGCCCGAATCAGGCACTTGCGGGACGGAACACCGGGGAGCTGTTTTTT | TRBJ2-2 | . | TRBV7-8 | .
CASSEQTGGWPGNTIYF | TGTGCCAGCAGCGAGCAGACCGGGGGTTGGCCTGGAAACACCATATATTTT | TRBJ1-3 | . | TRBV9 | .
CAISRVSYNEQFF | TGTGCCATCAGCCGGGTCTCCTACAATGAGCAGTTCTTC | TRBJ2-1 | . | TRBV10-3 | .
CASSPGRGAYNEQFF | TGTGCCAGCAGCCCGGGACGGGGGGCCTACAATGAGCAGTTCTTC | TRBJ2-1 | TRBD2 | TRBV11-3 | .
CASSFSGMGQGYGYEQYF | TGCGCCAGCAGCTTTTCGGGGATGGGACAGGGCTATGGATACGAGCAGTACTTC | TRBJ2-7 | TRBD1 | TRBV5-1 | .
CATVGRGASDTQYF | TGTGCCACCGTCGGGAGGGGAGCCTCAGATACGCAGTATTTT | TRBJ2-3 | TRBD2 | TRBV24-1 | .
CASGFGTSGASSYNEQFF | TGTGCTAGTGGTTTTGGGACTAGCGGGGCAAGCTCCTACAATGAGCAGTTCTTC | TRBJ2-1 | TRBD2 | TRBV12-5 | .
CAISEDSPNYGYTF | TGTGCCATCAGTGAGGACAGCCCTAACTATGGCTACACCTTC | TRBJ1-2 | . | TRBV10-3 | .
CASSLVGQGAQVTDTQYF | TGCGCCAGCAGCTTGGTTGGACAGGGGGCGCAGGTCACAGATACGCAGTATTTT | TRBJ2-3 | TRBD1 | TRBV5-1 | .
CATSRDKFGGNYNEQFF | TGTGCCACCAGCAGAGATAAGTTCGGCGGGAATTACAATGAGCAGTTCTTC | TRBJ2-1 | . | TRBV15 | .
CASRAGTGRTSDTQYF | TGCGCCAGCAGAGCTGGGACAGGGAGAACGTCGGATACGCAGTATTTT | TRBJ2-3 | TRBD1 | TRBV5-1 | .
CASSAAGVEAFF | TGCGCCAGCAGCGCGGCGGGGGTTGAAGCTTTCTTT | TRBJ1-1 | . | TRBV5-1 | .
CASTRSRGRAEEQFF | TGTGCCAGCACTCGGTCTCGCGGGAGGGCAGAAGAGCAGTTCTTC | TRBJ2-1 | TRBD2 | TRBV6-5 | .
CASSTTGASEQYF | TGTGCCAGCTCAACGACAGGGGCTAGTGAGCAGTACTTC | TRBJ2-7 | TRBD1 | TRBV18 | .
CASSSAGTGRNTIYF | TGTGCCAGCAGTTCAGCTGGGACAGGGAGAAACACCATATATTTT | TRBJ1-3 | TRBD1 | TRBV28 | .
CASSQEVGGLAKNIQYF | TGCGCCAGCAGCCAAGAGGTTGGCGGACTAGCCAAAAACATTCAGTACTTC | TRBJ2-4 | . | TRBV4-1 | .
CASSPGGNYGYTF | TGTGCCAGCAGCCCCGGCGGAAACTATGGCTACACCTTC | TRBJ1-2 | . | TRBV12-3/TRBV12-4 | .
CATSRTLAASSYNEQFF | TGTGCCACCAGCAGGACCTTAGCGGCCAGCTCCTACAATGAGCAGTTCTTC | TRBJ2-1 | . | TRBV15 | once
CASSPGTSGSVDTQYF | TGTGCCAGCAGCCCGGGGACTAGCGGGAGTGTTGATACGCAGTATTTT | TRBJ2-3 | TRBD2 | TRBV9 | few
CAWSGGVNTGELFF | TGTGCCTGGAGTGGAGGAGTGAACACCGGGGAGCTGTTTTTT | TRBJ2-2 | . | TRBV30 | .
CASSPPRSHEQYF | TGTGCCAGCAGTCCTCCTCGTTCCCACGAGCAGTACTTC | TRBJ2-7 | . | TRBV28 | .
CASSPPGATPYEQYF | TGTGCCAGCTCACCACCGGGGGCTACCCCCTACGAGCAGTACTTC | TRBJ2-7 | . | TRBV18 | once
CATGVLAGFRDTQYF | TGTGCCACAGGGGTCCTAGCGGGTTTTAGGGATACGCAGTATTTT | TRBJ2-3 | TRBD2 | TRBV5-6 | .
CASSYYPNTGELFF | TGTGCCAGCAGTTACTACCCGAACACCGGGGAGCTGTTTTTT | TRBJ2-2 | . | TRBV27 | .
CAGSSVRNYEQYF | TGTGCCGGGTCTAGCGTCAGGAACTACGAGCAGTACTTC | TRBJ2-7 | . | TRBV11-3 | .
CASSPDSVPTQYF | TGTGCCAGCAGCCCTGACAGTGTGCCAACGCAGTATTTT | TRBJ2-3 | . | TRBV5-5 | few
CASSLRGGPYNEQFF | TGTGCCAGCAGCTTGCGGGGGGGCCCCTACAATGAGCAGTTCTTC | TRBJ2-1 | TRBD2 | TRBV5-8 | .
CASSTKETQYF | TGTGCCAGCTCAACAAAAGAGACCCAGTACTTC | TRBJ2-5 | . | TRBV18 | .
CASSYVPGLAELREQYF | TGTGCCAGCAGTTATGTACCGGGACTAGCGGAGTTGAGGGAGCAGTACTTC | TRBJ2-7 | TRBD2 | TRBV28 | once
CSVADRKSTDTQYF | TGCAGCGTTGCCGACAGGAAATCCACAGATACGCAGTATTTT | TRBJ2-3 | . | TRBV29-1 | once
CASSLTSADRFEQYF | TGTGCCAGCAGCTTGACTAGCGCCGACCGGTTCGAGCAGTACTTC | TRBJ2-7 | TRBD2 | TRBV5-6 | .
CASSSPGLAWNTGELFF | TGTGCCAGTAGTTCACCGGGACTAGCATGGAACACCGGGGAGCTGTTTTTT | TRBJ2-2 | TRBD2 | TRBV19 | .
CASSLGGQGNHEQYF | TGTGCCAGCAGCTTAGGGGGACAGGGCAACCACGAGCAGTACTTC | TRBJ2-7 | TRBD1 | TRBV7-2 | .
CASSLGLAGSYNEQFF | TGTGCCAGCAGTTTAGGCCTAGCGGGTTCCTACAATGAGCAGTTCTTC | TRBJ2-1 | TRBD2 | TRBV27 | .
CASSLDPGRGYNEQFF | TGTGCCAGCAGCTTAGATCCCGGGAGGGGATACAATGAGCAGTTCTTC | TRBJ2-1 | TRBD2 | TRBV7-3 | .
CASSHSPGDFSYNEQFF | TGTGCCAGCAGCCATTCCCCGGGAGATTTCTCCTACAATGAGCAGTTCTTC | TRBJ2-1 | . | TRBV5-4 | .
CASTSTDTQYF | TGTGCCAGCACAAGCACAGATACGCAGTATTTT | TRBJ2-3 | . | TRBV3-1/TRBV3-2 | .
CASSSGLAGGEQFF | TGTGCCAGCAGCTCTGGGCTAGCGGGAGGTGAGCAGTTCTTC | TRBJ2-1 | TRBD2 | TRBV6-4 | .
CASSDGVGNEKLFF | TGTGCCAGCAGTGACGGGGTAGGGAATGAAAAACTGTTTTTT | TRBJ1-4 | . | TRBV6-6 | .
CASSPGTVLDTQYF | TGTGCCAGCAGCCCGGGGACTGTTTTGGATACGCAGTATTTT | TRBJ2-3 | . | TRBV9 | .